These 9 T cell receptor beta chains originate from one sample sequenced in a study of blood T cell repertoires in COVID-19. The data were produced by immunoSEQ multiplex PCR, yet TCRdb's version contains in-frame clones alone and is incomplete. The profile shows approximately 81,000 clones, approximately 90% of them singletons. The material sequenced was PBMCs or T cells enriched from blood (not recorded which). Receptors originate from a woman aged 45-60 years with acute COVID-19.

J is TRBJ1-6 and V is TRBV27, with TRBD1 matching over 7 bases. The CDR3 is 14 amino acids. Germline values: CDR1 MNHEY, CDR2 SMNVEV (reference sequence). J was trimmed by 8 bases and V by 5 bases; bases with no gene match: 6. CDR3 protein: CASSRRTGDSPLHF. The CDR3 nucleotides are TGTGCCAGCAGTCGAAGGACAGGTGATTCACCCCTCCACTTT.

This clone was counted a few times. Other DNA sequences in the sample encode the same CDR3. The rearrangement links TRBV7-9 to TRBJ1-1; 7 nucleotides match TRBD1. CDR3 length: 14 residues. The germline V gene has CDR1 SEHNR and CDR2 FQNEAQ (reference sequence). After removal of 1 base from V and 1 base from J, the junction contained 0 bases not matched to a gene. The CDR3 loop is CASSLGQGNTEAFF. As DNA, the CDR3 is TGTGCCAGCAGCTTAGGACAGGGGAACACTGAAGCTTTCTTT.

The chain recombines TRBV25-1 with TRBJ1-1; weak D call: TRBD1 (5 bases). CDR3 size: 16 residues. From germline, CDR1 is MGHDK and CDR2 SYGVNS. V was pared by 7 bases and J by 0 bases, with 18 bases between. For the CDR3, the DNA is TGTGCCAGCACCCCCCCGGGGGTCCGGCTGAACACTGAAGCTTTCTTT. Amino acid sequence: CASTPPGVRLNTEAFF.

The chain has TRBV6-5 and TRBJ1-1; TRBD1 aligns across 7 bases. Germline CDR1 and CDR2: MNHEY and SVGAGI. There are 13 residues in the CDR3. The V segment lost 7 bases and the J segment 1 base; nucleotides outside the gene matches: 3. CDR3 residues: CASTWTGNTEAFF. The CDR3 coding sequence is TGTGCCAGCACCTGGACAGGGAACACTGAAGCTTTCTTT.

The rearrangement joins TRBV7-2 to TRBJ2-7; tentative D call: TRBD1 (6 bases). Trimming shortened V by 5 bases and J by 7 bases, and 24 bases separated the two germline ends. The CDR3 loop spans 16 amino acids. In germline, CDR1 is SGHTA, CDR2 FQGNSA. DNA of the CDR3: TGTGCCAGCAGCCCTACGAGGGACATCGTCTACGATGAGCAGTACTTC. This gives the protein CASSPTRDIVYDEQYF.

This chain joins TRBV5-4 and TRBJ2-3, with TRBD2 identical over 8 bases. V gave up 4 bases and J gave up 2 bases; unmatched junction bases: 9. The CDR3 runs 16 residues. Looked up from germline, CDR1 is SGHNT and CDR2 is YYREEE (reference sequence). This chain's CDR3 is CASSPGGRVSTDTQYF. CDR3 DNA sequence: TGTGCCAGCAGCCCGGGGGGGAGGGTCTCCACAGATACGCAGTATTTT.

This chain uses TRBV15 with TRBJ2-7; the match to TRBD2 covers 9 bases. V lost 3 bases, J lost 6 bases, and 6 bases stayed unmatched. CDR1 and CDR2 (germline): LNHNV, YYDKDF (reference sequence). There are 14 residues in the CDR3. The chain's CDR3 is CATSRVSGRSEQYF. The CDR3 region has the DNA TGTGCCACCAGCAGGGTTAGCGGGAGAAGCGAGCAGTACTTC.

This chain connects TRBV15 to TRBJ1-5, with 9 bases matching TRBD1. The CDR3 consists of 13 residues. With V trimmed by 6 bases and J by 7 bases, 4 bases remained unmatched. Germline CDR1 is LNHNV and CDR2 is YYDKDF (reference sequence). CDR3 DNA sequence: TGTGCCACCAGGAGACAGGGGGTACAGCCCCAGCATTTT. Its translation: CATRRQGVQPQHF.

In DNA form, the CDR3 reads TGCGCCAGCAGCTCCGGGACAGGGCTCTTCTACGAGCAGTACTTC. Protein sequence: CASSSGTGLFYEQYF. This sequence joins TRBV5-1 and TRBJ2-7; the match to TRBD1 covers 9 bases. The CDR3 extends over 15 amino acids. The germline CDR1 and CDR2 sequences are SGHRS and YFSETQ. V was pared by 3 bases and J by 3 bases, with 7 bases of the junction left unmatched. Combining the CDR3 with reference TRBV5-1 and TRBJ2-7 gives the whole variable domain KAGVTQTPRYLIKTRGQQVTLSCSPISGHRSVSWYQQTPGQGLQFLFEYFSETQRNKGNFPGRFSGRQFSNSRSEMNVSTLELGDSALYLCASSSGTGLFYEQYFGPGTRLTVT.